The clone carrying this T cell receptor beta chain was found many times. No antigen is known for it. The sample belongs to a study of T cells in Graves' hyperthyroidism and ophthalmopathy. Regarding the study as a whole: Ophthalmopathy stood apart from stable hyperthyroidism in a 13 V-J model. Most thyroid clonotypes that were expanded above 0.001 also turned up in blood.

Looked up from germline, CDR1 is KGHSH and CDR2 is LQKENI. The CDR3 is 16 residues long. V lost 3 bases and J lost 7, with 19 bases in between. Disease duration was under 3 months in the ophthalmopathy patients, who also had a Clinical Activity Score of at least 3 and a NOSPECS grade of at least 4. Thyroid ultrasound, orbital computed tomography, clinical symptoms, and serum thyroxine and TRAb underpinned diagnoses. The source material, RNA transcripts, was used to amplify TCR beta CDR3 regions. First-round RT-PCR of the TCR CDR3 relied on the HTBI primer set. TCRdb reprocessed the multiplex PCR reads with MiXCR, giving one entry per CDR3 protein. The sample carries fewer than 750,000 distinct CDR3 sequences, roughly 15% recorded once.

Material: blood. V and J are TRBV18 and TRBJ2-1, with D perhaps TRBD2 (5 bases). The receptor was derived from a woman between 45 and 60 years old with Graves' ophthalmopathy. CDR3 residues: CASSPRLTSGANEQFF. The CDR3, as DNA: TGTGCCAGCTCACCCAGACTAACGTCGGGTGCGAATGAGCAGTTCTTC.